This passage covers 31 T cell receptor beta chains from one sample sequenced in a study of blood T cell repertoires in COVID-19. Assay: immunoSEQ multiplex PCR; the TCRdb copy retains only in-frame clones and omits some. The sample lists more than 60,000 clones; about 82% were seen once. The sequencing sample was made of peripheral blood. These receptors were collected from a human donor in a cohort sampled during active COVID-19.

This clone was counted only a few times. The chain links TRBV11-2 to TRBJ2-7; TRBD1 matches 10 bases. Germline CDR1 is SGHAT and CDR2 is FQNNGV. The CDR3 extends over 14 amino acids. V was clipped by 0 bases and J by 10 bases; unmatched bases: 6. CDR3 region: CASSLDGDRGYQYF. CDR3 coding DNA: TGTGCCAGCAGCTTAGATGGGGACAGGGGATATCAGTACTTC.

The V gene is TRBV19, the J gene TRBJ1-2; D remains unclear. The length of the CDR3 is 14 residues. The V gene lost 5 bases and the J gene lost 4 bases, with 14 bases spanning the gap. Germline CDR1 and CDR2: LNHDA and SQIVND (reference sequence). DNA for the CDR3: TGTGCCAGTAGTGTTCGAGGGCAAGGCTATGGCTACACCTTC. It yields the protein CASSVRGQGYGYTF.

The chain employs TRBV19 and TRBJ1-1, with TRBD1 matching over 7 bases. The CDR3 has 15 residues. The J segment lost 1 base and the V segment lost 8 bases, leaving 10 bases of the junction unmatched. Germline-derived CDR1 and CDR2 are LNHDA and SQIVND (reference sequence). CDR3 region: CASRDLRGTNTEAFF. CDR3 nucleotide sequence: TGTGCCAGTCGGGATCTCAGGGGGACGAACACTGAAGCTTTCTTT. Full variable domain (remainder filled in from reference TRBV19 and TRBJ1-1): DGGITQSPKYLFRKEGQNVTLSCEQNLNHDAMYWYRQDPGQGLRLIYYSQIVNDFQKGDIAEGYSVSREKKESFPLTVTSAQKNPTAFYLCASRDLRGTNTEAFFGQGTRLTVV.

In nucleotides, the CDR3 is TGTGCCAGCAGCTCCGGTTTTGGGATTCGGAGGACGAACACCGGGGAGCTGTTTTTT. Its translation: CASSSGFGIRRTNTGELFF. The rearrangement uses TRBV11-2 and TRBJ2-2; perhaps TRBD2 as D (5 bases). The V end was cut by 4 bases, the J end by 0 bases, with 21 bases between. The germline V gene has CDR1 SGHAT and CDR2 FQNNGV. CDR3 size: 19 residues.

The count of this clone is one. V usage is TRBV5-6 and J usage is TRBJ2-5; TRBD2 agrees at 13 bases. Germline values: CDR1 SGHDT, CDR2 YYEEEE. V lost 5 bases to trimming and J lost 6 bases; unmatched junction nucleotides: 7. The CDR3 totals 15 residues. This CDR3 reads CASSLLAGGPKTQYF. The CDR3, as DNA: TGTGCCAGCAGTCTACTAGCGGGGGGGCCAAAGACCCAGTACTTC.

The chain links TRBV7-9 to TRBJ1-1; the D is unclear. V lost 4 bases, J lost 2 bases, and 23 bases lay in between. This CDR3 has 18 amino acids. The germline CDR1 and CDR2 sequences are SEHNR and FQNEAQ (reference sequence). For the CDR3, the DNA is TGTGCCAGCAGCTCCGAAACGAAAGAGGCATCAGATAACACTGAAGCTTTCTTT. Amino acid sequence: CASSSETKEASDNTEAFF.

This chain connects TRBV11-1 to TRBJ1-2, with D tentatively TRBD1 (6 bases). Germline V gives CDR1 SGHAT, CDR2 FQDESV (reference sequence). V dropped 3 bases and J dropped 7 bases, with 21 bases sitting between them. The CDR3 sequence is 16 residues long. In DNA form, the CDR3 reads TGTGCCAGCAGCTTTACCCCACAGGGAACCTATCGTGGCTACACCTTC. It is translated as CASSFTPQGTYRGYTF.

The gene calls are TRBV6-6 and TRBJ1-5, with D possibly being TRBD1 (6 bases). CDR1 and CDR2 from the germline V gene are MNHNY and SVGAGI (reference sequence). The CDR3 is 18 residues long. V dropped 5 bases and J dropped 3 bases, with 23 bases sitting between them. The CDR3 coding sequence is TGTGCCAGCAGTCCTGCCGGAGGACAGCCGACACACAATCAGCCCCAGCATTTT. Amino acids: CASSPAGGQPTHNQPQHF.

The rearrangement uses TRBV5-1 and TRBJ2-5; weak D call: TRBD2 (5 bases). Germline lookup yields CDR1 SGHRS and CDR2 YFSETQ. The CDR3 has 15 residues. Trimming left V 0 bases short and J 8 bases short, with 17 bases between. The chain's CDR3 is CASSLEAVFAGTQYF. The CDR3 nucleotides are TGCGCCAGCAGCTTGGAAGCGGTCTTCGCCGGAACCCAGTACTTC.

J is TRBJ2-6 and V is TRBV14, with D hard to call. CDR1 SGHDN and CDR2 FVKESK come from the germline V gene. V was clipped by 1 base and J by 0 bases, with 10 bases between them. CDR3 length: 17 amino acids. The CDR3 coding sequence is TGTGCCAGCAGCCAAGCTGGCTTCTTCTCTGGGGCCAACGTCCTGACTTTC. Its protein is CASSQAGFFSGANVLTF.

This clone was detected once. The genes are TRBV5-4 and TRBJ1-2, with 7 nucleotides matching TRBD1. The CDR3 spans 14 residues. Germline CDR1 is SGHNT and CDR2 is YYREEE (reference sequence). V dropped 4 bases and J dropped 0; count of bases not matched to a gene: 3. The chain's CDR3 is CASSAQGANYGYTF. The DNA for the CDR3 is TGTGCCAGCAGCGCGCAGGGGGCTAACTATGGCTACACCTTC.

In this sample, this clone turned up a few times. V and J are TRBV18 and TRBJ1-5; the match to TRBD1 covers 8 bases. This CDR3 is built from 15 residues. Germline values: CDR1 KGHSH, CDR2 LQKENI. The V segment lost 3 bases and the J segment 2 bases; nucleotides outside the gene matches: 3. The CDR3 DNA reads as TGTGCCAGCTCACCTGACAGGGGTGGCAATCAGCCCCAGCATTTT. Translating gives CASSPDRGGNQPQHF.

Only a few counts were recorded for this clone. The gene calls are TRBV7-2 and TRBJ1-1; D not certain. The ends were cut back, 4 bases at V and 3 bases at J, with 12 bases in the middle. Germline CDR1 and CDR2: SGHTA and FQGNSA. The CDR3 runs to 14 residues. In DNA form, the CDR3 reads TGTGCCAGCAGCTCAGGTGTCTTGGACACTGAAGCTTTCTTT. This gives the protein CASSSGVLDTEAFF. The variable domain in full, completed from reference TRBV7-2 and TRBJ1-1, reads GAGVSQSPSNKVTEKGKDVELRCDPISGHTALYWYRQSLGQGLEFLIYFQGNSAPDKSGLPSDRFSAERTGGSVSTLTIQRTQQEDSAVYLCASSSGVLDTEAFFGQGTRLTVV.

The chain joins TRBV3-1 (or the pseudogene TRBV3-2) to TRBJ2-3, with D perhaps matching TRBD2 (5 bases). This CDR3 contains 16 residues. Germline loops: CDR1 LGHDT, CDR2 YNNKEL (reference sequence). The ends were cut back, 4 bases at V and 0 bases at J, with 14 bases in the middle. The CDR3 here is CASSLTGSASTDTQYF. CDR3 nucleotide sequence: TGTGCCAGCAGCCTCACGGGTAGCGCTAGCACAGATACGCAGTATTTT.

The chain recombines TRBV10-3 with TRBJ1-5; 7 bases map to TRBD1. The germline V gene encodes CDR1 ENHRY and CDR2 SYGVKD. This CDR3 is built from 14 residues. Trimming cost V 3 bases and J 2 bases; bases outside gene matches: 1. CDR3 DNA: TGTGCCATCAGTGACGGGACAGGCAATCAGCCCCAGCATTTT. Amino acid sequence: CAISDGTGNQPQHF.

The V call is TRBV11-2, the J call TRBJ2-2; 7 nucleotides agree with TRBD1. V was clipped by 1 base and J by 5 bases; unmatched bases: 7. This CDR3 has 16 amino acids. Germline lookup yields CDR1 SGHAT and CDR2 FQNNGV. The CDR3 sequence is CASSLGGDRPTGELFF. In DNA form, the CDR3 reads TGTGCCAGCAGCTTAGGAGGGGACAGACCTACCGGGGAGCTGTTTTTT.

The CDR3 nucleotides read TGTGCCAGCATTAGGACAGGGCTCTATGGCTACACCTTC. Amino acids: CASIRTGLYGYTF. The chain couples TRBV28 to TRBJ1-2; 8 bases fit TRBD1. The ends lost 7 bases at V and 4 bases at J; junction bases unmatched: 5. Per germline, CDR1 MDHEN and CDR2 SYDVKM. There are 13 residues in the CDR3.

The chain recombines TRBV9 with TRBJ1-4, with no clear D. Germline loops: CDR1 SGDLS, CDR2 YYNGEE. CDR3 length: 14 amino acids. V was pared by 4 bases and J by 5 bases, with 12 bases between. The CDR3 protein is CASSSRGGNEKLFF. The CDR3 DNA reads TGTGCCAGCAGCTCACGGGGAGGGAATGAAAAACTGTTTTTT.

V is TRBV30 and J is TRBJ2-7; 8 bases match TRBD1. The CDR3 is 14 amino acids. Trimming at V came to 3 bases and at J to 3 bases, leaving 7 bases not matched to a gene. CDR1 and CDR2 from the germline V gene are GTSNPN and SVGIG (reference sequence). The CDR3 protein is CAWSAGTGYYEQYF. The CDR3, as DNA: TGTGCCTGGAGCGCCGGGACAGGCTACTACGAGCAGTACTTC.

The chain couples TRBV6-4 to TRBJ2-6; D is unclear. Germline CDR1 reads MRHNA; CDR2 reads SNTAGT. Deletions cut 3 bases from V and 3 bases from J, with 9 bases between. CDR3 size: 15 residues. The CDR3 DNA reads as TGTGCCAGCAGTGAATTCCCTAGTGGGGCCAACGTCCTGACTTTC. This encodes CASSEFPSGANVLTF.

The chain recombines TRBV15 with TRBJ2-3; 8 bases are a match to TRBD2. V lost 2 bases and J lost 2; bases outside the gene matches: 12. CDR3 size: 18 residues. Per germline, CDR1 LNHNV and CDR2 YYDKDF (reference sequence). In DNA form, the CDR3 reads TGTGCCACCAGCAGACGGAGTCAAGCGGGGGCCTTCACAGATACGCAGTATTTT. Translation: CATSRRSQAGAFTDTQYF.

The chain's CDR3 is CASSLEEVGYGYTF. The CDR3 DNA is TGCGCCAGCAGCTTGGAGGAGGTTGGGTATGGCTACACCTTC. This sequence joins TRBV5-1 and TRBJ1-2; no firm D call. Germline V gives CDR1 SGHRS, CDR2 YFSETQ. V lost 0 bases to trimming and J lost 5 bases, with 11 bases between them. The CDR3 totals 14 residues.

This chain uses TRBV6-5 with TRBJ2-1; D is ambiguous. The germline V gene has CDR1 MNHEY and CDR2 SVGAGI. The CDR3 length is 16 residues. Trimming left V 2 bases short and J 1 base short, with 12 bases between. The CDR3 DNA follows: TGTGCCAGCAGTTACCTGGCAGTCTCGTCCTACAATGAGCAGTTCTTC. It encodes CASSYLAVSSYNEQFF.

The CDR3 DNA sequence: TGCAGCGTTGAAGTTTCGCCAGACTACGAGCAGTACTTC. This sequence encodes CSVEVSPDYEQYF. The rearrangement links TRBV29-1 to TRBJ2-7, with no clear D. The CDR3 covers 13 residues. Trimming pared 1 base from V and 3 bases from J, leaving 10 bases between. Per germline, CDR1 SQVTM and CDR2 ANQGSEA.

The gene calls are TRBV6-5 and TRBJ2-1; 7 nucleotides match TRBD2. J was trimmed by 8 bases and V by 4 bases; bases with no gene match: 11. This CDR3 has 15 amino acids. From germline, CDR1 is MNHEY and CDR2 SVGAGI. The CDR3 sequence is CASSSGRQGGYEQFF. As DNA, the CDR3 is TGTGCCAGCAGTTCCGGGAGGCAGGGCGGCTATGAGCAGTTCTTC.

This chain links TRBV30 with TRBJ1-6; D unclear. Germline V lookup: CDR1 GTSNPN, CDR2 SVGIG (reference sequence). CDR3 size: 16 residues. Trimming stripped 3 bases from V and 0 bases from J, with 12 bases between. The CDR3 spells CAWSGKWSSYNSPLHF. CDR3 in DNA: TGTGCCTGGAGCGGGAAGTGGAGCTCCTATAATTCACCCCTCCACTTT.

This clone was recorded only once. The junction shows a germline mismatch at one end, possibly a read error. The rearrangement links TRBV29-1 to TRBJ2-3; TRBD1 aligns across 7 bases. The CDR3 extends over 15 amino acids. Germline-derived CDR1 and CDR2 are SQVTM and ANQGSEA. The CDR3 sequence is CSVEGQANSTDTQYF. The CDR3 DNA is TGCAGTGTTGAAGGACAGGCCAACAGCACAGATACGCAGTATTTT.

This chain connects TRBV18 to TRBJ1-1; D possibly corresponds to TRBD1 (6 bases). The CDR3 is made up of 15 amino acids. CDR1 and CDR2 from the germline V gene are KGHSH and LQKENI. Trimming stripped 2 bases from V and 3 bases from J, with 13 bases between. CDR3 in amino acids: CASSPEARGHTEAFF. The CDR3 region has the DNA TGTGCCAGCTCACCAGAGGCCAGGGGCCACACTGAAGCTTTCTTT.

This clone was seen more than once but under ten times. This chain uses TRBV6-6 with TRBJ2-1, with TRBD1 as a possible D gene (6 bases). The CDR3 runs 14 residues. Germline V lookup: CDR1 MNHNY, CDR2 SVGAGI (reference sequence). Trimming left V 10 bases short and J 8 bases short, with 21 bases between. The DNA of the CDR3 is TGTGCCACGATCGGGACACCCCTTTCGGATGAGCAGTTCTTC. The encoded protein is CATIGTPLSDEQFF.

The chain has TRBV3-1 (or the pseudogene TRBV3-2) and TRBJ2-7; perhaps TRBD1 as D (5 bases). The CDR3 runs 11 residues. The germline CDR1 and CDR2 sequences are LGHDT and YNNKEL (reference sequence). Trimming took off 5 bases at V and 6 bases at J, with 8 bases between the two ends. This CDR3 is CASSSGPEQYF. The CDR3 DNA sequence: TGTGCCAGCAGCTCAGGGCCCGAGCAGTACTTC.

The rearrangement uses TRBV18 and TRBJ1-6; no clear D. V lost 5 bases and J 0 bases, leaving 17 bases between the germline ends. Germline CDR1 reads KGHSH; CDR2 reads LQKENI. This CDR3 has 18 amino acids. The CDR3 DNA follows: TGTGCCAGCTCAAGGACTTTAGTTTCGGGCTCCTATAATTCACCCCTCCACTTT. It is translated as CASSRTLVSGSYNSPLHF.